A single sample is the source of the 29 T cell receptor beta chains below, sequenced in a study of T cell repertoires in cytomegalovirus infection. Each CDR3 protein is one row after TCRdb ran MiXCR on the reads. This sample has hundreds of thousands of distinct CDR3 sequences, with roughly a third found just once. Antigens of these TCRs are unknown. The sequenced sample was cultured PBMCs, obtained from culture after CMV antigen stimulation. The source is a human donor in good health (CMV status not recorded). Some clones in this sample may be carry-over from other donors' samples.

This clonotype was found once. A junction boundary mismatches the germline segment, possibly from a read error. The chain joins TRBV7-2 to TRBJ2-5; 12 bases agree with TRBD2. Germline lookup yields CDR1 SGHTA and CDR2 FQGNSA. The CDR3 is made up of 15 amino acids. This CDR3 is CASSFTSGRYETRYF. In nucleotides, the CDR3 is TGTGCCAGCAGCTTTACTAGCGGGAGGTATGAGACCCGGTACTTC. Variable domain in full (rest from reference TRBV7-2 and TRBJ2-5): GAGVSQSPSNKVTEKGKDVELRCDPISGHTALYWYRQSLGQGLEFLIYFQGNSAPDKSGLPSDRFSAERTGGSVSTLTIQRTQQEDSAVYLCASSFTSGRYETRYFGPGTRLLVL.

The chain uses TRBV3-1 and TRBJ2-1, with 7 bases identical to TRBD2. After removal of 1 base from V and 12 bases from J, the junction contained 3 bases not matched to a gene. This CDR3 is 12 amino acids long. Germline V gene sequence: CDR1 LGHDT, CDR2 YNNKEL (reference sequence). The CDR3 spells CASSQGSGGQFF. CDR3 nucleotides: TGTGCCAGCAGCCAAGGATCGGGAGGGCAGTTCTTC.

This chain connects TRBV12-3 or TRBV12-4 to TRBJ1-1, with 7 bases lining up with TRBD1. Germline trimming cut 10 bases from V and 7 bases from J; bases unmatched to any gene: 12. The CDR3 has 13 residues. This chain's CDR3 is CATLAQGMYEAFF. The CDR3 bases are TGTGCCACCCTAGCACAGGGGATGTATGAAGCTTTCTTT.

V is TRBV19 and J is TRBJ2-2, with no clear D. Germline V lookup: CDR1 LNHDA, CDR2 SQIVND (reference sequence). The CDR3 covers 15 residues. Trimming shortened V by 1 base and J by 5 bases, and 11 bases separated the two germline ends. CDR3 amino acids: CASSIGWSETGELFF. The DNA of the CDR3 is TGTGCCAGTAGTATAGGGTGGAGCGAGACCGGGGAGCTGTTTTTT.

Many counts were recorded for this clonotype. This chain joins TRBV7-2 and TRBJ2-1; 12 nucleotides align to TRBD2. The CDR3 sequence is 20 residues long. V lost 5 bases to trimming and J lost 5 bases; unmatched junction nucleotides: 19. Germline CDR1 and CDR2: SGHTA and FQGNSA. CDR3 DNA sequence: TGTGCCAGCAGCGGGACGCTAGCGGGAGGGCTCCCCCCTCGCCACAATGAGCAGTTCTTC. Protein: CASSGTLAGGLPPRHNEQFF.

The chain joins TRBV5-6 to TRBJ1-2; maybe TRBD1 (5 bases). The V and J ends lost 1 base and 4 bases respectively, with 11 bases between them. CDR1 SGHDT and CDR2 YYEEEE come from the germline V gene. There are 14 residues in the CDR3. The CDR3 sequence: CASSLSGTTYGYTF. In nucleotides, the CDR3 is TGTGCCAGCAGCTTGTCCGGGACTACCTATGGCTACACCTTC.

In this sample, this clonotype turned up once. CDR3 coding DNA: TGTGCCAGCAGCCGAGGACTAGCGGGTTTCAACACCGGGGAGCTGTTTTTT. It translates to CASSRGLAGFNTGELFF. The chain recombines TRBV6-2 or TRBV6-3 with TRBJ2-2, with 11 positions matching TRBD2. The germline V gene encodes CDR1 MNHEY and CDR2 SVGEGT. V lost 6 bases, J lost 2 bases, and 8 bases stayed unmatched. The CDR3 runs 17 residues.

This chain joins TRBV6-2 or TRBV6-3 and TRBJ2-5; a weak D match, TRBD1 (7 bases). Trimming took off 5 bases at V and 2 bases at J, with 18 bases between the two ends. This CDR3 spans 16 amino acids. CDR1 is MNHEY and CDR2 is SVGEGT in the germline V gene. The DNA of the CDR3 is TGTGCCAGCAGTGATATCGGCAGGGGGAGGCAAGAGACCCAGTACTTC. This sequence encodes CASSDIGRGRQETQYF.

The chain employs TRBV6-1 and TRBJ1-1; a weak D match, TRBD1 (6 bases). With 1 base removed from V and 3 bases from J, the gap between germline ends came to 6 bases. The germline CDR1 and CDR2 sequences are MNHNS and SASEGT. This CDR3 spans 13 amino acids. CDR3 nucleotide sequence: TGTGCCAGCAGTGAAGAGGGGGACACTGAAGCTTTCTTT. Protein product: CASSEEGDTEAFF.

This clonotype was detected a few times. Sequence at one end of the junction differs from germline and may be a read error. The chain couples TRBV5-3 to TRBJ2-7; 8 nucleotides align to TRBD2. TRBV5-3 is classed as an ORF, of uncertain function. The CDR3 is 14 amino acids. CDR3 in DNA: TGTGCCAGCAGCTTTGCGTCGGGGGGGGGCGAGCAGTACTTC. Protein sequence: CASSFASGGGEQYF.

This clonotype showed up many times. The rearrangement joins TRBV6-6 to TRBJ2-3; 7 bases align to TRBD2. CDR3 length: 15 amino acids. Germline assignment: CDR1 MNHNY and CDR2 SVGAGI (reference sequence). V trimming: 2 bases; J trimming: 3 bases; junction bases outside the gene matches: 5. The CDR3 here is CASSYLGEGTDTQYF. CDR3 sequence (DNA): TGTGCCAGCAGTTACCTGGGGGAGGGAACAGATACGCAGTATTTT.

This clonotype was seen a handful of times. The V call is TRBV19, the J call TRBJ2-1; D is ambiguous. Germline CDR1 is LNHDA and CDR2 is SQIVND (reference sequence). The CDR3 has 14 residues. V dropped 5 bases and J dropped 0 bases, with 8 bases sitting between them. This chain's CDR3 is CASSRRSSYNEQFF. In nucleotides, the CDR3 is TGTGCCAGTAGTCGCCGGAGCTCCTACAATGAGCAGTTCTTC.

This clonotype has only a few counts. This CDR3 reads CASSYHRGMEYNSPLHF. CDR3 sequence (DNA): TGTGCCAGCAGCTATCACAGGGGGATGGAATATAATTCACCCCTCCACTTT. The chain carries TRBV5-6 and TRBJ1-6; 8 nucleotides line up with TRBD1. This CDR3 comprises 17 residues. Unmatched junction bases numbered 9, after V lost 3 bases and J lost 4 bases. Germline CDR1 SGHDT, CDR2 YYEEEE.

This sequence joins TRBV11-2 and TRBJ2-7; 9 bases agree with TRBD1. The CDR3 length is 15 residues. The ends lost 6 bases at V and 4 bases at J; junction bases unmatched: 10. Germline V gene data show CDR1 as SGHAT and CDR2 as FQNNGV. The CDR3 here is CASRSPGTGRYEQYF. CDR3 coding DNA: TGTGCCAGCAGGAGTCCCGGGACAGGGAGGTACGAGCAGTACTTC.

This clonotype was detected only a few times. The J gene is TRBJ1-1, the V gene TRBV28; D possibly corresponds to TRBD1 (5 bases). V shed 8 bases and J shed 9 bases, with 22 bases lying between them. Germline values: CDR1 MDHEN, CDR2 SYDVKM. There are 14 residues in the CDR3. CDR3 sequence: CASADTRGPLKAFF. DNA of the CDR3: TGTGCCAGCGCCGATACCCGGGGACCCTTGAAAGCTTTCTTT. Filled out from reference TRBV28 and TRBJ1-1, the complete variable domain reads DVKVTQSSRYLVKRTGEKVFLECVQDMDHENMFWYRQDPGLGLRLIYFSYDVKMKEKGDIPEGYSVSREKKERFSLILESASTNQTSMYLCASADTRGPLKAFFGQGTRLTVV.

This clonotype was counted a few times. The chain carries TRBV7-8 and TRBJ2-1; the match to TRBD2 covers 11 bases. CDR1 is SGHVS and CDR2 is FQNEAQ in the germline V gene. This CDR3 has 16 residues. Trimming cost V 5 bases and J 7 bases; bases outside gene matches: 10. The CDR3, as DNA: TGTGCCAGCAGCCCGTCGGGCCTAGCGGGAGGTAATGAGCAGTTCTTC. It yields the protein CASSPSGLAGGNEQFF.

This chain joins TRBV4-3 and TRBJ2-1, with TRBD2 matching 12 bases. V was clipped by 1 base and J by 10 bases; unmatched bases: 14. Germline CDR1 and CDR2: LGHNA and YSLEER. The CDR3 is 18 residues long. Here the CDR3 reads CASSQGPSGRVREGEQFF. CDR3 coding DNA: TGCGCCAGCAGCCAAGGTCCTAGCGGGAGGGTTAGGGAAGGGGAGCAGTTCTTC.

The chain employs TRBV6-6 and TRBJ2-3, with D tentatively TRBD1 (6 bases). Trimming removed 3 bases at V and 5 bases at J, with 12 bases between. Germline V CDR1 and CDR2: MNHNY, SVGAGI (reference sequence). CDR3 length: 14 amino acids. For the CDR3, the DNA is TGTGCCAGCAGTTATAGGACAGCCGGAGATACGCAGTATTTT. As protein: CASSYRTAGDTQYF.

This clonotype has ten or more counts. The rearrangement links TRBV7-2 to TRBJ1-1; weak D call: TRBD1 (6 bases). CDR3 size: 16 residues. Between the trimmed V and J ends, which lost 5 bases and 10 bases, there was a span of 26 bases. CDR1 is SGHTA and CDR2 is FQGNSA in the germline V gene. CDR3 region: CASSPKSARGGGVAFF. As DNA, the CDR3 is TGTGCCAGCAGCCCTAAATCGGCCCGGGGAGGGGGTGTAGCTTTCTTT.

The chain recombines TRBV19 with TRBJ2-1, with 9 bases lining up with TRBD2. CDR1 is LNHDA, CDR2 SQIVND, per germline (reference sequence). The CDR3 has 15 amino acids. Trimming removed 6 bases from V and 4 bases from J; junction bases left unmatched: 7. The DNA of the CDR3 is TGTGCCAGTAGAAAAGAGCGGGGGGCTTACAATGAGCAGTTCTTC. This encodes CASRKERGAYNEQFF.

The rearrangement joins TRBV28 to TRBJ2-3, with TRBD2 matching 7 bases. Losses at the gene ends were 5 bases for V and 3 bases for J; bases not matched to a gene: 11. The CDR3 runs 16 residues. The germline V gene encodes CDR1 MDHEN and CDR2 SYDVKM. DNA for the CDR3: TGTGCCAGCAGTCTAGACTCAGGGAGGGAGACAGATACGCAGTATTTT. Translating it yields CASSLDSGRETDTQYF.

This chain connects TRBV11-2 to TRBJ1-1, with 7 bases that match TRBD1. V lost 5 bases and J lost 1; bases outside the gene matches: 7. CDR1 SGHAT and CDR2 FQNNGV come from the germline V gene. The CDR3 contains 15 residues. The CDR3, as DNA: TGTGCCAGCAGCCGGGGGGGGGACAGGAACACTGAAGCTTTCTTT. This sequence encodes CASSRGGDRNTEAFF.

J is TRBJ1-4 and V is TRBV19; TRBD1 aligns across 8 bases. Germline V gene lookup returns CDR1 LNHDA and CDR2 SQIVND (reference sequence). This CDR3 contains 14 residues. With 6 bases clipped from V and 7 bases from J, the junction kept 7 bases outside the gene matches. Here the CDR3 DNA reads TGTGCCAGTAGGTCGACAGGGGACGCTGAAAAACTGTTTTTT. Encoded protein: CASRSTGDAEKLFF. Based on the CDR3 plus reference TRBV19 and TRBJ1-4, the full variable domain is DGGITQSPKYLFRKEGQNVTLSCEQNLNHDAMYWYRQDPGQGLRLIYYSQIVNDFQKGDIAEGYSVSREKKESFPLTVTSAQKNPTAFYLCASRSTGDAEKLFFGSGTQLSVL.

This clonotype came up a few times. The rearrangement joins TRBV6-2 or TRBV6-3 to TRBJ2-7, with unresolved D. The V gene lost 6 bases and the J gene lost 4 bases, with 16 bases spanning the gap. CDR1 is MNHEY and CDR2 is SVGEGT in the germline V gene. The CDR3 is 14 amino acids. The CDR3 region has the DNA TGTGCCAGCAGAGGAGTTGCCGGAAATTACGAGCAGTACTTC. This sequence encodes CASRGVAGNYEQYF.

The J gene is TRBJ1-3, the V gene TRBV12-3 or TRBV12-4; D gene unclear. The V gene lost 6 bases and the J gene lost 4 bases, with 10 bases spanning the gap. This CDR3 has 13 residues. CDR3 nucleotide sequence: TGTGCCAGCAGGCCGGGTAGGGGAAACACCATATATTTT. Protein sequence: CASRPGRGNTIYF.

The gene calls are TRBV11-2 and TRBJ2-3; D is perhaps TRBD1 (6 bases). This CDR3 spans 16 amino acids. CDR1 and CDR2 (germline): SGHAT, FQNNGV. The V end lost 1 base, the J end lost 3 bases, and 14 bases lay between the germline ends. The DNA for the CDR3 is TGTGCCAGCAGCTTAGTAGGAGCCAGGGGAACAGATACGCAGTATTTT. Translating it yields CASSLVGARGTDTQYF.

This clonotype has just a few counts. The rearrangement joins TRBV6-2 or TRBV6-3 to TRBJ2-7; D is undetermined. Trimming left V 4 bases short and J 0 bases short, with 10 bases between. This CDR3 has 14 amino acids. Germline V lookup: CDR1 MNHEY, CDR2 SVGEGT. CDR3 bases: TGTGCCAGCAGTTCGCCGACATACTCCTACGAGCAGTACTTC. This translates into CASSSPTYSYEQYF.

V usage is TRBV6-2 or TRBV6-3 and J usage is TRBJ2-1; tentative D call: TRBD1 (5 bases). This CDR3 contains 16 residues. The germline CDR1 and CDR2 sequences are MNHEY and SVGEGT. Trimming stripped 1 base from V and 4 bases from J, with 14 bases between. This CDR3 is CASSYFHNGAYNEQFF. The CDR3 DNA reads TGTGCCAGCAGTTACTTCCATAATGGGGCTTACAATGAGCAGTTCTTC.

This clonotype was found a few times. V and J are TRBV6-5 and TRBJ2-5; the match to TRBD2 covers 8 bases. V lost 2 bases and J lost 4; bases outside the gene matches: 9. Germline V gives CDR1 MNHEY, CDR2 SVGAGI. The CDR3 runs to 16 residues. The CDR3 region has the DNA TGTGCCAGCAGTTACGAGCGGGGGATCTCCCGAGAGACCCAGTACTTC. This gives the protein CASSYERGISRETQYF.